This T cell receptor (beta chain) stems from a study of cytomegalovirus exposure and HLA in healthy donors. Study-wide results and limits: In a later analysis, specific HLA alleles were associated with over 15,000 TCR beta sequences at a 0.05 false discovery rate.

Remarks on this clone: What it binds is unknown.

The CDR3 runs to 13 residues. Between the trimmed V and J ends, which lost 7 bases and 3 bases, there was a span of 14 bases. Germline V gene sequence: CDR1 SGHDT, CDR2 YYEEEE. The primer mix had 60 Vbeta and 13 Jbeta primers. Profiled with immunoSEQ multiplex PCR; TCRdb holds only in-frame clones, not every one. In the table there are 80,000 to 95,000 clones, approximately 84% of which are singletons. The sequence was collected from a woman between 18 and 29 years old in good health and CMV-seropositive. Sequencing was performed on PBMCs. The chain links TRBV5-6 to TRBJ2-7; perhaps TRBD2 as D (5 bases). The CDR3 loop reads CASEYGKSYEQYF. The CDR3 nucleotides read TGTGCCAGCGAATACGGGAAAAGCTACGAGCAGTACTTC.